The 18 T cell receptor beta chains reported below all come from one sample, sequenced in a study of T cells expressing NK-cell markers. After re-calling the 5' RACE reads, TCRdb lists one entry per CDR3 protein, DNA absent. The sample totals roughly 390,000 distinct CDR3 sequences. The sample consisted of blood T cells: a sorted CD56 or NKG2C T cell subset, CD4+ or CD8+ T cells, or bulk PBMC T cells (not recorded which). These receptors were collected from a man between 18 and 69 years old in good health.

The rearrangement joins TRBV7-8 to TRBJ1-5; the TCRdb call, TRBD1, lacks DNA for checking. Per germline, CDR1 SGHVS and CDR2 FQNEAQ. CDR3 length equals 17 residues. The CDR3 region is CASSALKVGGGDQPQHF. Filled out from reference TRBV7-8 and TRBJ1-5, the complete variable domain reads GAGVSQSPRYKVAKRGQDVALRCDPISGHVSLFWYQQALGQGPEFLTYFQNEAQLDKSGLPSDRFFAERPEGSVSTLKIQRTQQEDSAVYLCASSALKVGGGDQPQHFGDGTRLSIL.

The chain is built from TRBV7-9 and TRBJ1-1. CDR3 length: 13 amino acids. Per the germline V gene, CDR1 is SEHNR and CDR2 is FQNEAQ (reference sequence). The CDR3 sequence is CASSQRWGTEAFF. The full variable domain, completed using reference TRBV7-9 and TRBJ1-1, is DTGVSQNPRHKITKRGQNVTFRCDPISEHNRLYWYRQTLGQGPEFLTYFQNEAQLEKSRLLSDRFSAERPKGSFSTLEIQRTEQGDSAMYLCASSQRWGTEAFFGQGTRLTVV.

V gene TRBV5-1 combines with J gene TRBJ1-1; TCRdb's D call of TRBD1 is untestable without DNA. CDR3 length equals 14 residues. Germline lookup yields CDR1 SGHRS and CDR2 YFSETQ. The CDR3 region is CASSTGQGGTEAFF.

The rearrangement links TRBV7-8 to TRBJ1-5. This CDR3 is built from 16 residues. Germline CDR1 is SGHVS and CDR2 is FQNEAQ. The CDR3 loop is CASSLSETVGNQPQHF.

The J gene is TRBJ2-1, the V gene TRBV29-1; TCRdb indicates TRBD1, and absent DNA this call remains unverified. Looked up from germline, CDR1 is SQVTM and CDR2 is ANQGSEA. This CDR3 comprises 14 residues. The CDR3 sequence: CSVDPGQVYYEQFF.

The rearrangement joins TRBV29-1 to TRBJ1-2; the D gene TCRdb calls, TRBD1, cannot be checked with no DNA. The CDR3 extends over 12 amino acids. From germline, CDR1 is SQVTM and CDR2 ANQGSEA. The CDR3 here is CSGNDRVGGYTF. The whole variable domain, remainder taken from reference TRBV29-1 and TRBJ1-2, is SAVISQKPSRDICQRGTSLTIQCQVDSQVTMMFWYRQQPGQSLTLIATANQGSEATYESGFVIDKFPISRPNLTFSTLTVSNMSPEDSSIYLCSGNDRVGGYTFGSGTRLTVV.

The V call is TRBV12-3 or TRBV12-4, the J call TRBJ1-2; TCRdb proposes TRBD1, but this gene call is untestable without DNA. The CDR3 is 15 residues long. The CDR3 loop reads CASRLTGSSNYGYTF.

The rearrangement uses TRBV11-3 and TRBJ2-1; there is no DNA to check the TCRdb D call of TRBD1. This CDR3 comprises 17 residues. CDR1 is SGHNT and CDR2 is YENEEA in the germline V gene. CDR3 residues: CASSTTPRATGGNEQFF.

This chain connects TRBV7-3 to TRBJ2-2; TCRdb's D call, TRBD1, is unchecked because there is no DNA. The CDR3 length is 16 residues. CDR1 SGHTA and CDR2 FQGTGA come from the germline V gene. CDR3 region: CASSLTRTGSTGELFF.

The chain has TRBV5-1 and TRBJ1-5. The germline V gene encodes CDR1 SGHRS and CDR2 YFSETQ. The CDR3 has 16 amino acids. The CDR3 reads CASNGEGKHLNQPQHF.

The gene calls are TRBV25-1 and TRBJ2-1. Germline-derived CDR1 and CDR2 are MGHDK and SYGVNS. The CDR3 spans 13 residues. CDR3 sequence: CASSEFPSNEQFF.

The V and J genes are TRBV2 and TRBJ2-3; TCRdb proposes TRBD1, but this gene call is untestable without DNA. The germline V gene encodes CDR1 SNHLY and CDR2 FYNNEI. This CDR3 has 13 amino acids. The CDR3 reads CASVSGGTDTQYF.

The rearrangement uses TRBV6-5 and TRBJ2-7; the D gene TCRdb calls, TRBD1, cannot be checked with no DNA. The CDR3 is 16 amino acids. CDR1 MNHEY and CDR2 SVGAGI come from the germline V gene. The CDR3 protein is CASSYRGTGGDYEQYF.

The V gene is TRBV9, the J gene TRBJ2-1; without DNA, the TCRdb call of TRBD1 cannot be checked. Germline V gives CDR1 SGDLS, CDR2 YYNGEE. The CDR3 totals 18 residues. The CDR3 sequence is CASSDPDTGRGTYNEQFF. Full variable domain (remainder filled in from reference TRBV9 and TRBJ2-1): DSGVTQTPKHLITATGQRVTLRCSPRSGDLSVYWYQQSLDQGLQFLIQYYNGEERAKGNILERFSAQQFPDLHSELNLSSLELGDSALYFCASSDPDTGRGTYNEQFFGPGTRLTVL.

The gene calls are TRBV6-1 and TRBJ2-7; no DNA is available, so the TRBD1 call from TCRdb remains unchecked. CDR1 is MNHNS, CDR2 SASEGT, per germline. The CDR3 is made up of 15 amino acids. This CDR3 is CASTPVQGTVYEQYF.

The V gene is TRBV6-1, the J gene TRBJ2-7. CDR3 length equals 12 residues. Germline values: CDR1 MNHNS, CDR2 SASEGT. The CDR3 loop reads CASSGALYEQYF.

This chain connects TRBV28 to TRBJ2-7. The CDR3 has 15 residues. Germline assignment: CDR1 MDHEN and CDR2 SYDVKM. This chain's CDR3 is CASSFVHTGYYEQYF.

V and J are TRBV6-1 and TRBJ1-1. The CDR3 is made up of 16 amino acids. CDR1 MNHNS and CDR2 SASEGT come from the germline V gene. The CDR3: CASRRALLGPDTEAFF.